This TCR beta chain emerged from a study of cytomegalovirus exposure and HLA in healthy donors. Background on the study: From donors who were HLA-typed, an early data release held around 80 million unique TCRs. General study findings and limits: A later analysis found that most CMV-associated TCR beta chains appeared HLA-restricted. Later on, a genetic analysis was performed. It linked a missense variant in DCLRE1C with V- and J-gene trimming of TCR beta. More than 150 TCR beta chains were listed as cytomegalovirus-associated.

This PCR relied on a set of 60 Vbeta primers and 13 Jbeta primers. Libraries were prepared by immunoSEQ multiplex PCR; TCRdb keeps only in-frame clonotypes and omits some of them. The data hold about 160,000 clones, with nearly 80% observed a single time. Remarks on this clone: Its antigen is unidentified.

The specimen was PBMCs. The sequence was obtained from a woman aged 45 to 65 in good health and CMV-seropositive.

Written as DNA, the CDR3 is TGTGCCAGCAACGGGGACAGCCCTCAGCCCCAGCATTTT. It codes for CASNGDSPQPQHF. This sequence joins TRBV2 and TRBJ1-5; 7 bases are shared with TRBD1. Germline values: CDR1 SNHLY, CDR2 FYNNEI. This CDR3 is built from 13 residues. The J segment lost 6 bases and the V segment lost 7 bases, leaving 6 bases of the junction unmatched.